This entry lists 13 T cell receptor beta chains sequenced from one sample in a study of T-cell memory formation after mild COVID-19. TCRdb recomputed calls from the 5' RACE reads with MiXCR, one row per CDR3 protein. The sample has under 700,000 distinct CDR3 sequences, roughly 22% seen once. The sequencing sample was made of PBMCs or a T cell subset sorted from them (not recorded which). These receptor sequences come from an adult woman who had mild COVID-19 (a few samples of this study predate the infection). Cell type and time point are not known.

This sequence joins TRBV5-1 and TRBJ2-5; weak D call: TRBD1 (5 bases). The CDR3 contains 14 residues. The V end lost 1 base, the J end lost 0 bases, and 7 bases lay between the germline ends. Germline lookup yields CDR1 SGHRS and CDR2 YFSETQ. This CDR3 reads CASSLPRDQETQYF. The CDR3 DNA follows: TGCGCCAGCAGCTTGCCCAGGGACCAAGAGACCCAGTACTTC.

This clonotype was recorded many times. This chain links TRBV5-1 with TRBJ2-7; 8 nucleotides align to TRBD1. The germline V gene has CDR1 SGHRS and CDR2 YFSETQ. V gave up 3 bases and J gave up 2 bases; unmatched junction bases: 4. The CDR3 covers 14 residues. The CDR3 protein is CASSYRQGPYEQYF. DNA for the CDR3: TGCGCCAGCAGCTACCGACAGGGGCCCTACGAGCAGTACTTC.

The chain carries TRBV4-1 and TRBJ1-1, with D unclear. This CDR3 region has 15 residues. V was shortened by 3 bases and J by 0 bases, with 11 bases between the two germline ends. CDR1 is MGHRA and CDR2 is YSYEKL in the germline V gene. The CDR3 DNA follows: TGCGCCAGCAGCCATCCAGGCGCTATGAACACTGAAGCTTTCTTT. It codes for CASSHPGAMNTEAFF.

J is TRBJ2-7 and V is TRBV7-2, with a weak D call TRBD1 (6 bases). The V end lost 8 bases, the J end lost 6 bases, and 14 bases lay between the germline ends. The germline CDR1 and CDR2 sequences are SGHTA and FQGNSA. This CDR3 region has 12 residues. The CDR3 nucleotides are TGTGCCAGCTCCCCAGAGGGGGTCGAGCAGTACTTC. This gives the protein CASSPEGVEQYF.

The chain is built from TRBV18 and TRBJ1-6; TRBD1 matches 7 bases. The length of the CDR3 is 15 residues. Germline CDR1 reads KGHSH; CDR2 reads LQKENI. Losses at the gene ends were 6 bases for V and 10 bases for J; bases not matched to a gene: 12. In nucleotides, the CDR3 is TGTGCCAGCTCGCCGGGGACAGCTGGAGGGTCACCCCTCCACTTT. Translating it yields CASSPGTAGGSPLHF.

The genes are TRBV12-3 or TRBV12-4 and TRBJ2-2, with 9 positions matching TRBD1. The CDR3 has 15 amino acids. After removal of 3 bases from V and 6 bases from J, the junction contained 5 bases not matched to a gene. CDR3 residues: CASSFGQGRAGELFF. The CDR3, as DNA: TGTGCCAGCAGTTTCGGACAGGGGAGGGCCGGGGAGCTGTTTTTT.

The chain combines TRBV6-1 with TRBJ2-1; D may be TRBD2 (6 bases). The CDR3 length is 14 residues. Germline CDR1 and CDR2: MNHNS and SASEGT. V lost 3 bases and J 2 bases, leaving 8 bases between the germline ends. The CDR3 DNA sequence: TGTGCCAGCAGTGAGGTAGCGGCCTACAATGAGCAGTTCTTC. Translated: CASSEVAAYNEQFF.

This clonotype turned up a few times. The chain is built from TRBV3-1 and TRBJ1-1; D is ambiguous. CDR3 length equals 14 residues. Trimming stripped 3 bases from V and 0 bases from J, with 8 bases between. Germline CDR1 reads LGHDT; CDR2 reads YNNKEL (reference sequence). The CDR3 DNA is TGTGCCAGCAGCCATGACGTTCTGAACACTGAAGCTTTCTTT. Protein product: CASSHDVLNTEAFF.

Comments on this clonotype: A junction end diverges from the germline sequence, so it may reflect a read error. This chain uses TRBV7-3 with TRBJ2-1, with D possibly being TRBD2 (7 bases). From germline, CDR1 is SGHTA and CDR2 FQGTGA. The CDR3 contains 15 residues. Here the CDR3 DNA reads TGTGCCAGCAGCCAAGGCGGGGGCTCCTACACTGAGCAGTTCTTC. Translating it yields CASSQGGGSYTEQFF.

The chain employs TRBV27 and TRBJ2-5; 7 bases agree with TRBD1. V trimming: 3 bases; J trimming: 1 base; junction bases outside the gene matches: 5. This CDR3 is built from 15 residues. Looked up from germline, CDR1 is MNHEY and CDR2 is SMNVEV (reference sequence). DNA of the CDR3: TGTGCCAGCAGTTTTGCCGGGACAGCCCAAGAGACCCAGTACTTC. Translated, it gives CASSFAGTAQETQYF.

The chain carries TRBV27 and TRBJ1-1; no reliable D call. Germline CDR1 MNHEY, CDR2 SMNVEV (reference sequence). The length of the CDR3 is 14 residues. V lost 2 bases to trimming and J lost 3 bases, with 10 bases between them. The CDR3 coding sequence is TGTGCCAGCAGTTTAGGGTGGGGTCACACTGAAGCTTTCTTT. Translation: CASSLGWGHTEAFF.

The chain joins TRBV5-1 to TRBJ2-1; TRBD2 agrees at 10 bases. The CDR3 is made up of 15 amino acids. V trimming: 3 bases; J trimming: 5 bases; junction bases outside the gene matches: 5. From germline, CDR1 is SGHRS and CDR2 YFSETQ. In nucleotides, the CDR3 is TGCGCCAGCAGCTGGGCTAGCGGGGGTAACAATGAGCAGTTCTTC. This gives the protein CASSWASGGNNEQFF.

The chain employs TRBV4-3 and TRBJ2-1, with D possibly matching TRBD1 (5 bases). CDR1 is LGHNA, CDR2 YSLEER, per germline. This CDR3 spans 14 amino acids. Trimming removed 1 base at V and 9 bases at J, with 13 bases between. The CDR3 nucleotides read TGCGCCAGCAGCCAAGTGGTGGGGCCGGGTGAGCAGTTCTTC. Translating it yields CASSQVVGPGEQFF.